Listed here are 4 T cell receptor beta chains from one sample, sequenced in a study of cytomegalovirus exposure and HLA in healthy donors. Profiled with immunoSEQ multiplex PCR; TCRdb holds only in-frame clones, not every one. The sample lists some 120,000 clones, 88% occurring once. Sequences were obtained from PBMCs. The receptors shown here come from a man aged 25-45 years in good health and CMV-seronegative.

Points on this clone: The same CDR3 arises from other DNA sequences in this sample as well. The J gene is TRBJ2-1, the V gene TRBV18; TRBD2 matches 12 bases. The germline gives CDR1 KGHSH, CDR2 LQKENI. J gave up 9 bases and V 0 bases, and 6 bases lay outside the gene matches. The CDR3 sequence is 16 residues long. The CDR3 protein is CASSPPRLAGESEQFF. The CDR3, as DNA: TGTGCCAGCTCACCACCGAGACTAGCGGGAGAAAGTGAGCAGTTCTTC.

The V gene is TRBV7-2, the J gene TRBJ1-2, with 10 bases identical to TRBD1. Germline V gives CDR1 SGHTA, CDR2 FQGNSA. There are 14 residues in the CDR3. Germline trimming cut 5 bases from V and 8 bases from J; bases unmatched to any gene: 8. This chain's CDR3 is CASSPQTGGRGYTF. Written as DNA, the CDR3 is TGTGCCAGCAGCCCCCAGACAGGGGGCAGAGGCTACACCTTC.

The chain employs TRBV5-1 and TRBJ2-3; D possibly corresponds to TRBD2 (5 bases). CDR3 length equals 16 residues. Germline V gives CDR1 SGHRS, CDR2 YFSETQ. V dropped 4 bases and J dropped 4 bases, with 19 bases sitting between them. The CDR3 DNA reads TGCGCCAGCAGCAATTATGTCGGGGTGGCGGCAGATACGCAGTATTTT. Translating gives CASSNYVGVAADTQYF.

The gene calls are TRBV2 and TRBJ2-7; 10 positions agree with TRBD2. Germline V CDR1 and CDR2: SNHLY, FYNNEI. The CDR3 loop spans 14 amino acids. V gave up 5 bases and J gave up 4 bases; unmatched junction bases: 5. In DNA, the CDR3 is TGTGCCAGCAGTCTCACTAGCGGGGTTTACGAGCAGTACTTC. Its translation: CASSLTSGVYEQYF. Variable domain in full (rest from reference TRBV2 and TRBJ2-7): EPEVTQTPSHQVTQMGQEVILRCVPISNHLYFYWYRQILGQKVEFLVSFYNNEISEKSEIFDDQFSVERPDGSNFTLKIRSTKLEDSAMYFCASSLTSGVYEQYFGPGTRLTVT.